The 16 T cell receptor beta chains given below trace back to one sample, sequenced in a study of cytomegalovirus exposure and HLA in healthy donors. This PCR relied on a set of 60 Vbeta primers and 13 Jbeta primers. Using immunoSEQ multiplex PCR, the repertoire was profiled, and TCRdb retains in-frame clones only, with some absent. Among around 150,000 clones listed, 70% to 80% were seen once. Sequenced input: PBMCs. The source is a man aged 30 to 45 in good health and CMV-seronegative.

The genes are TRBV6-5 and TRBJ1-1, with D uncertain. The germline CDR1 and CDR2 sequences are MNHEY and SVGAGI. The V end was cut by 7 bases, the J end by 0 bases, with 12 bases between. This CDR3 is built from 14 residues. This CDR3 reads CASTSGYMNTEAFF. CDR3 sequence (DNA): TGTGCCAGCACGTCGGGTTACATGAACACTGAAGCTTTCTTT.

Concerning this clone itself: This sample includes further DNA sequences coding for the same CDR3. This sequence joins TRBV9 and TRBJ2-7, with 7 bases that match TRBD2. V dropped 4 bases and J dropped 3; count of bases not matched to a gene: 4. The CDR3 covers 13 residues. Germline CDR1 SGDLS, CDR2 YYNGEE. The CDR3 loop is CASSPPGGYEQYF. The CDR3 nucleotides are TGTGCCAGCAGCCCCCCGGGGGGCTACGAGCAGTACTTC.

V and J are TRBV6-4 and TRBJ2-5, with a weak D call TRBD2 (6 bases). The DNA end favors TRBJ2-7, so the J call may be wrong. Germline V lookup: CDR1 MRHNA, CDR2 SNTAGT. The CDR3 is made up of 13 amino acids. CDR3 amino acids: CASSLREFYEQYF. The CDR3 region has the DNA TGTGCCAGCAGCTTACGGGAGTTCTACGAGCAGTACTTC.

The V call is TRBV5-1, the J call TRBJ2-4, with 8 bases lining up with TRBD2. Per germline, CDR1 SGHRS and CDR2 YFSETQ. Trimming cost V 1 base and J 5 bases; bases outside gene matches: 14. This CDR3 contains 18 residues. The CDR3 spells CASSLSITRGTRENIQYF. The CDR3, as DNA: TGCGCCAGCAGCTTGTCGATTACCCGCGGGACTAGAGAAAACATTCAGTACTTC.

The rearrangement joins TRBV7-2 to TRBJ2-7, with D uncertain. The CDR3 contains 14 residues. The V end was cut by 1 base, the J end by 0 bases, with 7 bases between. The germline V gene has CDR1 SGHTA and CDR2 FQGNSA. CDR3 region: CASSLVTNSYEQYF. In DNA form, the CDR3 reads TGTGCCAGCAGCTTAGTGACAAACTCCTACGAGCAGTACTTC.

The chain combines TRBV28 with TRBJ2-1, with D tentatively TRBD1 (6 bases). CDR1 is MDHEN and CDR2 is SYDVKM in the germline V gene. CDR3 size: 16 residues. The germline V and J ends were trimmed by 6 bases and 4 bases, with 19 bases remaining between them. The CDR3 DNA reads TGTGCCAGCAGCGACCCGGACAGATCTATTTACAATGAGCAGTTCTTC. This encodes CASSDPDRSIYNEQFF.

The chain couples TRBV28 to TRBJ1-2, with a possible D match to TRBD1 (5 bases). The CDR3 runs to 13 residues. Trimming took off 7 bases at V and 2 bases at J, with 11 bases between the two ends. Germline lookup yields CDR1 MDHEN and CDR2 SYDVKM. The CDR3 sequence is CASTGGGNYGYTF. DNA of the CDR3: TGTGCCAGCACCGGGGGTGGGAACTATGGCTACACCTTC.

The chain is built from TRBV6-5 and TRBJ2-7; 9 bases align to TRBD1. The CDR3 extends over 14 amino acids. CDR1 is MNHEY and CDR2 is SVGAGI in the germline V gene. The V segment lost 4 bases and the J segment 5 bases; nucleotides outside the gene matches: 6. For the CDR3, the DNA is TGTGCCAGCAGTTTACAGGGGGCGCGGGACGAGCAGTACTTC. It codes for CASSLQGARDEQYF.

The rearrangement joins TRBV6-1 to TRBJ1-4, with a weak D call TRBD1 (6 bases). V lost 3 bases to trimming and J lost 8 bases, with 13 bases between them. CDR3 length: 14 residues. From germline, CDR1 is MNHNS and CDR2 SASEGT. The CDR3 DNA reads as TGTGCCAGCAGTGAGGGGGGGGCGGCAGAAAAACTGTTTTTT. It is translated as CASSEGGAAEKLFF.

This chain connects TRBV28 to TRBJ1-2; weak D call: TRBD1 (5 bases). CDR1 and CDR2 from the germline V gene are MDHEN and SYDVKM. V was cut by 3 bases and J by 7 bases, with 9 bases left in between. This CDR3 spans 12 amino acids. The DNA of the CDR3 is TGTGCCAGCAGTTTGGCGGGGGTTGGCTACACCTTC. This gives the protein CASSLAGVGYTF.

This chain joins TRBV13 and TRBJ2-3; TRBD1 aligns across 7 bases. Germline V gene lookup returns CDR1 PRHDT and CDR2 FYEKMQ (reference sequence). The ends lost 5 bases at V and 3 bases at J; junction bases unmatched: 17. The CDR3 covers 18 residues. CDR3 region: CASSARLGGWAVTDTQYF. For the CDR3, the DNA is TGTGCCAGCAGCGCCAGGCTAGGGGGCTGGGCGGTGACAGATACGCAGTATTTT.

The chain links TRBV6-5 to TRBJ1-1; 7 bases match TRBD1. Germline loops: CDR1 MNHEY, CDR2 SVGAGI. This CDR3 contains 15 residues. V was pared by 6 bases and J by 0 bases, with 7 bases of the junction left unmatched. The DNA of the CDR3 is TGTGCCAGCAGCTCAAGGGGGCGGCTGAACACTGAAGCTTTCTTT. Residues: CASSSRGRLNTEAFF.

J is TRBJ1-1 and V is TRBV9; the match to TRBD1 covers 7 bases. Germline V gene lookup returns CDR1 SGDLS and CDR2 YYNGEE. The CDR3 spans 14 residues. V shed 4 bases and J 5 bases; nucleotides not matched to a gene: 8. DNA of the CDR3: TGTGCCAGCAGCACCGGGACGACAGGGACTGAAGCTTTCTTT. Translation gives CASSTGTTGTEAFF.

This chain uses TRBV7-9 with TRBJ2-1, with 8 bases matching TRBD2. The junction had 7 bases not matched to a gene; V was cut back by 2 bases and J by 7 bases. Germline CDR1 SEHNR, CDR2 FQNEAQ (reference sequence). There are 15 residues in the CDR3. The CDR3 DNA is TGTGCCAGCAGCTTAACAAGCGGGAGAAAAAATGAGCAGTTCTTC. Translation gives CASSLTSGRKNEQFF.

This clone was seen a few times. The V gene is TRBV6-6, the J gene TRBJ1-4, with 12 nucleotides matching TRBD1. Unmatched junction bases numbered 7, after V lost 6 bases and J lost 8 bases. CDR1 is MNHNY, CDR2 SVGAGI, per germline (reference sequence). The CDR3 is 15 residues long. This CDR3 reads CASREPGQGAEKLFF. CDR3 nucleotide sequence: TGTGCCAGCAGGGAACCGGGACAGGGGGCGGAAAAACTGTTTTTT.

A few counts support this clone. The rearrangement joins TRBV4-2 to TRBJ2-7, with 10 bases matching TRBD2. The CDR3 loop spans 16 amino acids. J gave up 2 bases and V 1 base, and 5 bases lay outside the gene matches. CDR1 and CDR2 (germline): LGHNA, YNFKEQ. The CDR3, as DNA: TGTGCCAGCAGCCAAGTTCAAGCGGGAGGGACCTACGAGCAGTACTTC. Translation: CASSQVQAGGTYEQYF.